This T cell receptor (beta chain) was observed in a study of blood T cells in healthy people across ages. Study-wide findings and caveats: Both higher diversity and more naive CD4+ cells marked long-lived donors when set against aged donors.

Every sample yielded at least 6 million isolated PBMCs. Next came a second PCR, run for roughly 6 to 11 cycles, which used a sample-barcoded 5' primer along with a J-beta primer mix. TCRdb reanalysed the 5' RACE reads using MiXCR and keeps one entry per CDR3 protein. Of hundreds of thousands of distinct CDR3 sequences in the sample, about 30% were seen once. Notes on this clonotype: The antigen is undetermined.

The CDR3 totals 15 residues. V lost 3 bases to trimming and J lost 2 bases, with 10 bases between them. Sequencing was done on a sample of blood. The rearrangement uses TRBV12-3 or TRBV12-4 and TRBJ2-2, with TRBD1 as a possible D gene (6 bases). This TCR derives from a woman aged 80 or over in good health. The CDR3, as DNA: TGTGCCAGCAGTTTCGGACAGTATAACACCGGGGAGCTGTTTTTT. Its protein is CASSFGQYNTGELFF.